This TCR beta chain stems from a study of cytomegalovirus exposure and HLA in healthy donors. CDR3 length equals 11 residues. V was clipped by 8 bases and J by 7 bases, with 12 bases between them. Germline assignment: CDR1 GTSNPN and CDR2 SVGIG (reference sequence). The PCR had 60 Vbeta and 13 Jbeta primers. Method: immunoSEQ multiplex PCR; TCRdb's copy keeps in-frame clones and lacks some. The sample has over 150,000 clones, 80% seen once; the top ten hold about 4.5%. The receptor was isolated from a young man in good health and CMV-seronegative. Sequenced material: PBMCs. This sequence joins TRBV30 and TRBJ1-5; maybe TRBD1 (5 bases). The CDR3: CAGGAGQPQHF. For the CDR3, the DNA is TGTGCCGGAGGGGCGGGGCAGCCCCAGCATTTT.